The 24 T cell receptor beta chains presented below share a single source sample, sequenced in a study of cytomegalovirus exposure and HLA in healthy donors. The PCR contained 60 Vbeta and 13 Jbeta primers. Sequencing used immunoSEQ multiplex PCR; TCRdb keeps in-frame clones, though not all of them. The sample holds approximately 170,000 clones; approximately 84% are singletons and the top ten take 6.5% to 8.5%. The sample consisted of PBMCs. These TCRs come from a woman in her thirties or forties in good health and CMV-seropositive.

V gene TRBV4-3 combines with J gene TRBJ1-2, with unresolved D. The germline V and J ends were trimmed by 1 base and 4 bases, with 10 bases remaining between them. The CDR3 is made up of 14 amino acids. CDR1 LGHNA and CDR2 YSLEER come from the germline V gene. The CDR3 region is CASSQAGSPYGYTF. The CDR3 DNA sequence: TGCGCCAGCAGCCAAGCGGGGTCCCCCTATGGCTACACCTTC.

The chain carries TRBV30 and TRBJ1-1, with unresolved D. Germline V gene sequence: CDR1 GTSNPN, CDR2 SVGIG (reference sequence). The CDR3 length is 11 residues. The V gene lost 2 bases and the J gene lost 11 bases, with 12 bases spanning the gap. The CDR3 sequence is CAWSSVEEAFF. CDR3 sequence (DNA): TGTGCCTGGAGTAGTGTAGAGGAGGCTTTCTTT.

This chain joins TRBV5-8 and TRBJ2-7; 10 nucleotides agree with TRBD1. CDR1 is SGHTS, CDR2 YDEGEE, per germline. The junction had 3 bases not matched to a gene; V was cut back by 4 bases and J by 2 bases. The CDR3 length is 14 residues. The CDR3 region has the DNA TGTGCCAGCAGCCTGGGGACAGGGGCCTACGAGCAGTACTTC. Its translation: CASSLGTGAYEQYF.

The CDR3 here is CASSEVVTGELFF. The DNA of the CDR3 is TGTGCCAGCAGTGAGGTAGTGACCGGGGAGCTGTTTTTT. The rearrangement joins TRBV2 to TRBJ2-2, with D hard to call. Germline V lookup: CDR1 SNHLY, CDR2 FYNNEI. V was trimmed by 3 bases and J by 5 bases, leaving 7 bases between them. This CDR3 comprises 13 residues.

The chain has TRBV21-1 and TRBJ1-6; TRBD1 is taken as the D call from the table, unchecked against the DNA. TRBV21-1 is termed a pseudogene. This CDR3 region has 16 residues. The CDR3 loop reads CASSAPTGPYNSPLHF. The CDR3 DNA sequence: TGTGCCAGCAGCGCCCCGACAGGGCCCTATAATTCACCCCTCCACTTT.

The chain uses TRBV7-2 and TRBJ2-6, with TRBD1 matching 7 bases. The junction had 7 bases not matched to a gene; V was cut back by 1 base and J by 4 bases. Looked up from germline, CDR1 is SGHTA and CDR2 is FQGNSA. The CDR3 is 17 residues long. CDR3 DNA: TGTGCCAGCAGCTTAGGCGGACAGGTCTCCGGGGCCAACGTCCTGACTTTC. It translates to CASSLGGQVSGANVLTF.

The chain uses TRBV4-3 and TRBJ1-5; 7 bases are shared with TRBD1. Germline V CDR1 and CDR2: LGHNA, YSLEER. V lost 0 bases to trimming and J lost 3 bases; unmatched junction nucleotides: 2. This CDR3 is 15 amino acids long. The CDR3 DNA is TGCGCCAGCAGCCAAGACAGGGGGAACAATCAGCCCCAGCATTTT. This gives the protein CASSQDRGNNQPQHF.

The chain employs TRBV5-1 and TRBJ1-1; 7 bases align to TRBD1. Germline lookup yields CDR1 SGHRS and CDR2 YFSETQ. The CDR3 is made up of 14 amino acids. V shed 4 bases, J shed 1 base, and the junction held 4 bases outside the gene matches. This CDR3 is CASSGGGWNTEAFF. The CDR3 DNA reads TGCGCCAGCAGCGGAGGGGGCTGGAACACTGAAGCTTTCTTT.

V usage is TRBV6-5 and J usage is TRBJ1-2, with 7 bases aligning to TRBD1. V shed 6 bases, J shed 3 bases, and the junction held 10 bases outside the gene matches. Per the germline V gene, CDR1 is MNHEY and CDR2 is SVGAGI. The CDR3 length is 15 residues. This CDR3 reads CASRPQTGIDYGYTF. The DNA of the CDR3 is TGTGCCAGCAGACCACAGACAGGGATCGACTATGGCTACACCTTC.

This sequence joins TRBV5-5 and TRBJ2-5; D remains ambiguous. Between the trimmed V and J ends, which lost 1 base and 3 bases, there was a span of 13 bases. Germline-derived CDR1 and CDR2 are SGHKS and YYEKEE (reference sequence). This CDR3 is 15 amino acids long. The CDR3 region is CASSLLPEMEETQYF. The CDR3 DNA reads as TGTGCCAGCAGCTTGCTTCCAGAAATGGAAGAGACCCAGTACTTC.

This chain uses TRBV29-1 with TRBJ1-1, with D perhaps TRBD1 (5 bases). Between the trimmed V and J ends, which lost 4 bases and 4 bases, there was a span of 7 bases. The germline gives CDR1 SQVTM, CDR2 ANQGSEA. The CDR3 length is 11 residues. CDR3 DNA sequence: TGCAGCGTTGGCGGGGGCACTGAAGCTTTCTTT. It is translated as CSVGGGTEAFF.

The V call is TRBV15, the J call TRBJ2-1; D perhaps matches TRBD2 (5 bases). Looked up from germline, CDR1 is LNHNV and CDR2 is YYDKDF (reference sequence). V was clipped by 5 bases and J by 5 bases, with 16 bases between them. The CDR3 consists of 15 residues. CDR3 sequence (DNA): TGTGCCACCAGCCCGGGCGGGCCCAGCGACAATGAGCAGTTCTTC. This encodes CATSPGGPSDNEQFF.

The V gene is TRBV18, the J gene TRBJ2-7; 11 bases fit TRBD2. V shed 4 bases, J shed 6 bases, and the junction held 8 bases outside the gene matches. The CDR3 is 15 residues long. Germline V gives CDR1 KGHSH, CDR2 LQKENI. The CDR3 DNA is TGTGCCAGCTCACTTCCGGGACTAGCGGCTTCCGAGCAGTACTTC. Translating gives CASSLPGLAASEQYF.

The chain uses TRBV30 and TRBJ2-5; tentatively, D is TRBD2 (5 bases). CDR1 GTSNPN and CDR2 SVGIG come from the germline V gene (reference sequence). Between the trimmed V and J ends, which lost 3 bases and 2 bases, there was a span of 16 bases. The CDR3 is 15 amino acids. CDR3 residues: CAWSPGLVGQETQYF. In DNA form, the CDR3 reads TGTGCCTGGAGCCCAGGACTGGTCGGTCAAGAGACCCAGTACTTC.

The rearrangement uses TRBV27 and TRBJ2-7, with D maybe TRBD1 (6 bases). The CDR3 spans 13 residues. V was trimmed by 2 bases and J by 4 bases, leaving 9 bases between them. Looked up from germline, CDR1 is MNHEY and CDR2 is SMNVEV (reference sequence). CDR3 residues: CASSLTTGYEQYF. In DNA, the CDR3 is TGTGCCAGCAGTTTAACCACAGGGTACGAGCAGTACTTC.

The CDR3 loop reads CASSLVLTGSGNTIYF. The CDR3 nucleotides read TGTGCCAGCAGCCTAGTGTTGACGGGGTCTGGAAACACCATATATTTT. The rearrangement uses TRBV13 and TRBJ1-3; no clear D. From germline, CDR1 is PRHDT and CDR2 FYEKMQ (reference sequence). V lost 5 bases, J lost 1 base, and 15 bases lay in between. CDR3 length: 16 amino acids.

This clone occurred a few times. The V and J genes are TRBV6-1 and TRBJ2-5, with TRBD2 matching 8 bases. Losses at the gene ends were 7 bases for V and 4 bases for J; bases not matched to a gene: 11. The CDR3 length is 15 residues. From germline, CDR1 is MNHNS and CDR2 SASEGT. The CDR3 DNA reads TGTGCCAGCACTGTGGCGGGGGGTATAATAGAGACCCAGTACTTC. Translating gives CASTVAGGIIETQYF.

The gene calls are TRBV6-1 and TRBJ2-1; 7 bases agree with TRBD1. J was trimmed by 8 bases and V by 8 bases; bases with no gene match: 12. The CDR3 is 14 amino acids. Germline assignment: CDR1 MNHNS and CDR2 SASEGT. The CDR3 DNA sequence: TGTGCCAGCGGAACCCTGACAGGGACCGATGAGCAGTTCTTC. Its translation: CASGTLTGTDEQFF.

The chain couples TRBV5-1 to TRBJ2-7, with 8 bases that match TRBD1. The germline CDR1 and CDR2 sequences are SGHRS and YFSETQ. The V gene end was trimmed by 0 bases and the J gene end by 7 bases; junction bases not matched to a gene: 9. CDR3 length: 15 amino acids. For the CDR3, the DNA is TGCGCCAGCAGCTTGGTGGCAGGGGGCGCGGAGGAGCAGTACTTC. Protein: CASSLVAGGAEEQYF.

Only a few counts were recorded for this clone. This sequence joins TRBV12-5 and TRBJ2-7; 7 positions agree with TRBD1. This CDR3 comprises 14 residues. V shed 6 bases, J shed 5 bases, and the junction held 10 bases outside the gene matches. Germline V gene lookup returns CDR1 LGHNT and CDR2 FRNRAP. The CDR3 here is CASGRGGRNDEQYF. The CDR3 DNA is TGTGCTAGTGGGCGAGGGGGCAGAAACGACGAGCAGTACTTC.

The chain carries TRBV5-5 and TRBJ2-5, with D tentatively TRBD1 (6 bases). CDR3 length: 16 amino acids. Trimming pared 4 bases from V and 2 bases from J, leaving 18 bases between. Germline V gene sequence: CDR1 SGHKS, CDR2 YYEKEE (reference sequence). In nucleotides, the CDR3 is TGTGCCAGCAGCCCTACCCCCACAGGGCGACAAGAGACCCAGTACTTC. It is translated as CASSPTPTGRQETQYF.

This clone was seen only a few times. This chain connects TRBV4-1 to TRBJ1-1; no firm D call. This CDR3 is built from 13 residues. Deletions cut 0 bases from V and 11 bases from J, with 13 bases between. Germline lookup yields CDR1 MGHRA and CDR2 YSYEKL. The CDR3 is CASSQDPGYDAFF. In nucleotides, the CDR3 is TGCGCCAGCAGCCAAGATCCAGGATATGACGCTTTCTTT.

CDR3 region: CAWSRRPLPSPGEKLFF. The CDR3 nucleotides are TGTGCCTGGAGTAGGCGGCCACTCCCGTCCCCGGGTGAAAAACTGTTTTTT. This chain joins TRBV30 and TRBJ1-4, with D uncertain. CDR3 length: 17 residues. From germline, CDR1 is GTSNPN and CDR2 SVGIG (reference sequence). V was clipped by 2 bases and J by 7 bases, with 23 bases between them.

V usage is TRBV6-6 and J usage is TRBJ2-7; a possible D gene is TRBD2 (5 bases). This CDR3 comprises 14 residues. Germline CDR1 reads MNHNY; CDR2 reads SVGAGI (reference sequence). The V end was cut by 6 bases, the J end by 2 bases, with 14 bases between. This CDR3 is CASSYTTGAYEQYF. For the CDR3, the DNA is TGTGCCAGCAGCTATACAACCGGGGCCTACGAGCAGTACTTC.